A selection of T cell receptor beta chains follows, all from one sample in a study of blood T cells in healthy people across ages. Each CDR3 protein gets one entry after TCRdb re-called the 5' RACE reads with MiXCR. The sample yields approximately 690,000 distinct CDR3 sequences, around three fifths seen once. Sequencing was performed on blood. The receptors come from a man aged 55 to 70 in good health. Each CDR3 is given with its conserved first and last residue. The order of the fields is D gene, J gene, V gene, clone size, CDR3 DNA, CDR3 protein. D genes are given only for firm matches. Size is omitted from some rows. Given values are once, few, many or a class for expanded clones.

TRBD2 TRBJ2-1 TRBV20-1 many TGCAGTGCTAGGGGGACTAGCGGGAGCTCCTACAATGAGCAGTTCTTC CSARGTSGSSYNEQFF
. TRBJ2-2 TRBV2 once TGTGCCAGCGGGGGCGTCATACACGGGGAGCTGTTTTTT CASGGVIHGELFF
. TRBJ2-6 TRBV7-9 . TGTGCCAGCAGCTTAAACGCCGGGGCCAACGTCCTGACTTTC CASSLNAGANVLTF
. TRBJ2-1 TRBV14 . TGTGCCAGCAGCCAAGATATAGGGGCTGGCAATGAGCAGTTCTTC CASSQDIGAGNEQFF
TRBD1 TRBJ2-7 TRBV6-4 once TGTGCCAGCAGTGTCCCGGGACAGGGGGCAACCATCTCCTACGAGCAGTACTTC CASSVPGQGATISYEQYF
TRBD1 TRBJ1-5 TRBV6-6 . TGTGCCAGCAGTTCATACAGGGGAGGGAGGAGCAATCAGCCCCAGCATTTT CASSSYRGGRSNQPQHF
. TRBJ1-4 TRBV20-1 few TGCAGTGCTAGATCCGGGTTCGGAGAAAAACTGTTTTTT CSARSGFGEKLFF
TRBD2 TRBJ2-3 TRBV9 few TGTGCCAGCAGCGACGCGGGACTAGGCAGCACAGATACGCAGTATTTT CASSDAGLGSTDTQYF
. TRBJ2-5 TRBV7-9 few TGTGCCAGCAGCCCCCTAGCTAGTGGAGAGACCCAGTACTTC CASSPLASGETQYF
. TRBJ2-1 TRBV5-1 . TGCGCCAGCAGCTTGACTAGCCCAAGCTCCTACAATGAGCAGTTCTTC CASSLTSPSSYNEQFF
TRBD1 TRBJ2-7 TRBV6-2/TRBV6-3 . TGTGCCAGCAGTTTTAACCCGGGACAGGGGGCCGTCGAGCAGTACTTC CASSFNPGQGAVEQYF
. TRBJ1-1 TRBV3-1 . TGTGCCAGCAGCCCAATGATGAACACTGAAGCTTTCTTT CASSPMMNTEAFF
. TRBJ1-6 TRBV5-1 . TGCGCCAGCAGCCCCCCGGACGGGGGGCACTCACCCCTCCACTTT CASSPPDGGHSPLHF
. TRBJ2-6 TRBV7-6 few TGTGCCAGCAGCTTAGCTGGGGGGTCCGGGGCCAACGTCCTGACTTTC CASSLAGGSGANVLTF
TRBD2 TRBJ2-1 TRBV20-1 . TGCAGTGCTACGACCGGGACTAGCGGGGGGTGGGAGCAGTTCTTC CSATTGTSGGWEQFF
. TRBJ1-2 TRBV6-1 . TGTGCCAGCAGTTCTGCCAGGGCAGGATATGGCTACACCTTC CASSSARAGYGYTF
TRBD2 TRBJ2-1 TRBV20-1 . TGCAGTGCTAGAGATCGGGGGAGCGGGGGGCCCTGGAATGAGCAGTTCTTC CSARDRGSGGPWNEQFF